These 21 T cell receptor beta chains share one sample of origin, sequenced in a study of cytomegalovirus exposure and HLA in healthy donors. With 60 Vbeta and 13 Jbeta primers, the PCR was carried out. The method was immunoSEQ multiplex PCR; TCRdb's version includes in-frame clones alone and lacks a portion of them. The data show some 170,000 clones, with over 75% seen just once and less than 2% held by the top ten. The sequenced sample consisted of PBMCs. The source of these receptors is a woman between 18 and 29 years old in good health and CMV-seronegative.

The rearrangement joins TRBV6-6 to TRBJ1-3, with 8 bases that match TRBD1. The V segment lost 5 bases and the J segment 2 bases; nucleotides outside the gene matches: 2. Germline V gives CDR1 MNHNY, CDR2 SVGAGI (reference sequence). There are 14 residues in the CDR3. The DNA for the CDR3 is TGTGCCAGCAGTCTACAGGGGGCTGGAAACACCATATATTTT. Protein product: CASSLQGAGNTIYF.

Of note for this clone: Sequence at one end of the junction differs from germline and may be a read error. The rearrangement joins TRBV7-9 to TRBJ1-6; no firm D call. This CDR3 is built from 12 residues. Germline lookup yields CDR1 SEHNR and CDR2 FQNEAQ (reference sequence). CDR3 DNA sequence: TGTTCCAGCAGCTCGCCGTTGGAGTCCCTCCACTTT. Encoded protein: CSSSSPLESLHF.

This clone was counted a single time. CDR3 protein: CASSHPTGKNTEAFF. In DNA form, the CDR3 reads TGCGCCAGCAGCCACCCCACAGGGAAGAACACTGAAGCTTTCTTT. V and J are TRBV4-1 and TRBJ1-1; possibly TRBD1 for D (6 bases). Germline lookup yields CDR1 MGHRA and CDR2 YSYEKL. V gave up 3 bases and J gave up 1 base, with 12 bases separating them. There are 15 residues in the CDR3.

This chain links TRBV7-9 with TRBJ1-1; perhaps TRBD1 as D (6 bases). With 5 bases removed from V and 7 bases from J, the gap between germline ends came to 14 bases. Looked up from germline, CDR1 is SEHNR and CDR2 is FQNEAQ (reference sequence). The CDR3 has 13 residues. CDR3 amino acids: CASSTDRTVEAFF. The CDR3 DNA follows: TGTGCCAGCAGCACCGACAGGACTGTTGAAGCTTTCTTT.

The CDR3 here is CASSLAPQATTQETQYF. The CDR3 nucleotides read TGTGCCAGCAGCTTAGCTCCCCAGGCCACCACGCAAGAGACCCAGTACTTC. V gene TRBV7-9 combines with J gene TRBJ2-5; D ambiguous. Germline CDR1 is SEHNR and CDR2 is FQNEAQ (reference sequence). V lost 0 bases, J lost 2 bases, and 16 bases lay in between. This CDR3 is 17 amino acids long.

The chain combines TRBV7-8 with TRBJ1-5; D remains unclear. Germline V gene data show CDR1 as SGHVS and CDR2 as FQNEAQ. V lost 0 bases and J 3 bases, leaving 6 bases between the germline ends. The CDR3 runs 14 residues. The CDR3 nucleotides read TGTGCCAGCAGCTTAGCCGGGATCAATCAGCCCCAGCATTTT. Protein product: CASSLAGINQPQHF.

This chain uses TRBV6-1 with TRBJ2-7, with 8 bases fitting TRBD1. J gave up 7 bases and V 6 bases, and 11 bases lay outside the gene matches. CDR3 length equals 14 residues. Per the germline V gene, CDR1 is MNHNS and CDR2 is SASEGT. The DNA for the CDR3 is TGTGCCAGCAGCAAGGACAGGGTGAATTATGAGCAGTACTTC. Translation gives CASSKDRVNYEQYF.

The CDR3 loop reads CASSPQRFGTQYF. The CDR3, as DNA: TGTGCCAGCAGCCCGCAGCGCTTCGGGACCCAGTACTTC. V gene TRBV7-3 combines with J gene TRBJ2-5; D is unclear. Per germline, CDR1 SGHTA and CDR2 FQGTGA. There are 13 residues in the CDR3. The V end was cut by 5 bases, the J end by 7 bases, with 14 bases between. Looking up the rest from reference TRBV7-3 and TRBJ2-5 gives the full variable domain: GAGVSQTPSNKVTEKGKYVELRCDPISGHTALYWYRQSLGQGPEFLIYFQGTGAADDSGLPNDRFFAVRPEGSVSTLKIQRTERGDSAVYLCASSPQRFGTQYFGPGTRLLVL.

This clone was seen only once. The chain employs TRBV4-1 and TRBJ2-1; 10 bases match TRBD2. CDR3 length equals 17 residues. V lost 4 bases and J lost 3; bases outside the gene matches: 9. In germline, CDR1 is MGHRA, CDR2 YSYEKL. The CDR3 DNA is TGCGCCAGCAGCCTCAAGGTAACTAGCGGGGTCTACAATGAGCAGTTCTTC. As protein: CASSLKVTSGVYNEQFF.

The rearrangement joins TRBV5-1 to TRBJ1-1; 8 bases are shared with TRBD1. CDR1 is SGHRS and CDR2 is YFSETQ in the germline V gene. The CDR3 is 13 amino acids. J gave up 7 bases and V 2 bases, and 4 bases lay outside the gene matches. CDR3 DNA sequence: TGCGCCAGCAGCTTCGGACAGGGAGGTGAAGCTTTCTTT. Amino acids: CASSFGQGGEAFF.

This clone showed up just once. The chain joins TRBV2 to TRBJ1-3, with a tentative D call TRBD1 (6 bases). V shed 8 bases and J shed 3 bases, with 17 bases lying between them. Looked up from germline, CDR1 is SNHLY and CDR2 is FYNNEI. This CDR3 region has 15 residues. CDR3 sequence (DNA): TGTGCCAGCTCCTCGGGGGGCAGCGTTGGAAACACCATATATTTT. It encodes CASSSGGSVGNTIYF.

As concerns this clone: Relative to the germline gene, one junction end is altered; a read error may explain this. V usage is TRBV6-1 and J usage is TRBJ2-3, with D possibly TRBD1 on 6 matching bases. Looked up from germline, CDR1 is MNHNS and CDR2 is SASEGT. The CDR3 has 13 amino acids. The CDR3: CASSLGTYLRINF. The DNA of the CDR3 is TGTGCCAGCAGCCTTGGGACATATTTGCGCATAAATTTT.

The rearrangement links TRBV27 to TRBJ1-1; D possibly corresponds to TRBD1 (6 bases). This CDR3 contains 12 residues. Trimming took 9 bases from V and 4 from J, leaving 12 bases between them. Per germline, CDR1 MNHEY and CDR2 SMNVEV (reference sequence). This CDR3 is CASYREGTEAFF. The CDR3 DNA reads as TGTGCCAGTTACAGGGAGGGCACTGAAGCTTTCTTT.

The rearrangement uses TRBV28 and TRBJ2-5, with 10 positions matching TRBD1. Gene TRBJ2-7 matches the end of the DNA better, so the J call may be wrong. Germline-derived CDR1 and CDR2 are MDHEN and SYDVKM. The CDR3 covers 17 residues. CDR3 in amino acids: CASLGTGDGGRAYEQYF. The CDR3 coding sequence is TGTGCCAGCTTGGGGACAGGGGATGGCGGGAGAGCCTACGAGCAGTACTTC.

The chain joins TRBV14 to TRBJ2-3; D not certain. The CDR3 sequence is 16 residues long. Germline V gives CDR1 SGHDN, CDR2 FVKESK. V was trimmed by 4 bases and J by 4 bases, leaving 18 bases between them. CDR3 sequence reads: CASSPLEWFKPDTQYF. In nucleotides, the CDR3 is TGTGCCAGCAGCCCCCTTGAGTGGTTCAAGCCAGATACGCAGTATTTT.

This clone was detected once. The chain couples TRBV11-2 to TRBJ1-1, with D unclear. The CDR3 covers 14 residues. V lost 6 bases and J lost 4, with 15 bases in between. The V gene's germline CDR1 is SGHAT and CDR2 FQNNGV. The CDR3 DNA is TGTGCCAGCAGACTCCCCTCGACGGGCACTGAAGCTTTCTTT. Translation: CASRLPSTGTEAFF.

This clone was detected a few times. The chain carries TRBV6-1 and TRBJ2-1, with D unclear. The V gene's germline CDR1 is MNHNS and CDR2 SASEGT. V dropped 5 bases and J dropped 4 bases, with 12 bases sitting between them. This CDR3 has 14 residues. The CDR3 spells CASSFLDSYNEQFF. DNA for the CDR3: TGTGCCAGCAGTTTCCTCGACTCGTACAATGAGCAGTTCTTC.

The chain combines TRBV7-3 with TRBJ2-1; 9 nucleotides match TRBD1. CDR1 and CDR2 (germline): SGHTA, FQGTGA. The CDR3 has 18 amino acids. J gave up 4 bases and V 2 bases, and 12 bases lay outside the gene matches. The CDR3 coding sequence is TGTGCCAGCAGCTTATTAGGACAGGGGCCTACCCTTTACAATGAGCAGTTCTTC. It is translated as CASSLLGQGPTLYNEQFF.

The chain uses TRBV6-6 and TRBJ1-5; a possible D gene is TRBD1 (5 bases). Germline V gene sequence: CDR1 MNHNY, CDR2 SVGAGI (reference sequence). V was shortened by 4 bases and J by 6 bases, with 13 bases between the two germline ends. The CDR3 is 14 amino acids. The CDR3 nucleotides are TGTGCCAGCAGTTTACAGGCAGATCCTCAGCCCCAGCATTTT. It specifies CASSLQADPQPQHF.

The genes are TRBV4-2 and TRBJ2-2, with 14 bases identical to TRBD2. V dropped 8 bases and J dropped 6; count of bases not matched to a gene: 5. The CDR3 spans 15 residues. Germline V gene data show CDR1 as LGHNA and CDR2 as YNFKEQ. CDR3 DNA sequence: TGTGCCAGCTCTAAGACTAGCGGGGGGGCCGGGGAGCTGTTTTTT. Protein sequence: CASSKTSGGAGELFF.

The DNA of the CDR3 is TGTGCCAGCAGTCTGGACAGTGAAGCTTTCTTT. This encodes CASSLDSEAFF. This chain connects TRBV2 to TRBJ1-1; tentative D call: TRBD1 (6 bases). The CDR3 has 11 residues. Germline V gives CDR1 SNHLY, CDR2 FYNNEI. With 5 bases removed from V and 7 bases from J, the gap between germline ends came to 8 bases. Together with reference TRBV2 and TRBJ1-1, the CDR3 gives the full variable domain: EPEVTQTPSHQVTQMGQEVILRCVPISNHLYFYWYRQILGQKVEFLVSFYNNEISEKSEIFDDQFSVERPDGSNFTLKIRSTKLEDSAMYFCASSLDSEAFFGQGTRLTVV.